This TCR beta chain was sequenced during a study of cytomegalovirus exposure and HLA in healthy donors. Across the study: A prior study identified 120 million or so unique TCR beta sequences from roughly 180 million T cells.

A note on this clone: As yet, its antigen is unknown.

Study-level points and caveats: Cytomegalovirus status was reportedly diagnosed by the classifier with high specificity and sensitivity. Later, an analysis found that common viral pathogens appeared to be linked with several of the most significant clusters. As a later analysis showed, a missense DCLRE1C variant was linked to trimming of TCR beta V- and J-genes.

The PCR ran on 60 Vbeta and 13 Jbeta primers. Assay: immunoSEQ multiplex PCR; the TCRdb copy retains only in-frame clones and omits some. The repertoire holds about 120,000 clones, with 81% as singletons. Trimming at V came to 5 bases and at J to 8 bases, leaving 3 bases not matched to a gene. This CDR3 has 15 amino acids. CDR1 is SGHAT, CDR2 FQNNGV, per germline. The sequence derives from a woman aged 25 to 45 in good health and CMV-seronegative. The genes are TRBV11-2 and TRBJ2-1; TRBD2 aligns across 16 bases. Sequencing input: PBMCs. CDR3 bases: TGTGCCAGCAGCATAGGGACTAGCGGGAGGGATGAGCAGTTCTTC. It encodes CASSIGTSGRDEQFF.